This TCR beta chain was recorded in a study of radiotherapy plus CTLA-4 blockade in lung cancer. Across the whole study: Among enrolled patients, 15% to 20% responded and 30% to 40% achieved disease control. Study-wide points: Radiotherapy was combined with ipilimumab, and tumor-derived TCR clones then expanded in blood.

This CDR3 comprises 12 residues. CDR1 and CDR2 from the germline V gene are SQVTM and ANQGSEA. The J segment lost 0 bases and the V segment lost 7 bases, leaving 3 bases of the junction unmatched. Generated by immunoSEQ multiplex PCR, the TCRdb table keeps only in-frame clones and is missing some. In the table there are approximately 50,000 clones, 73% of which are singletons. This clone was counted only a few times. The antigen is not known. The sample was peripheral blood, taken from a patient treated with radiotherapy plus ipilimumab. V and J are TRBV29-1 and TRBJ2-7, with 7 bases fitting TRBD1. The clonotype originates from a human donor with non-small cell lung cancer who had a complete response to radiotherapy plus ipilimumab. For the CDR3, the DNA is TGCAGCGGCCGGGACAGCTCCTACGAGCAGTACTTC. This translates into CSGRDSSYEQYF.